The 10 T cell receptor beta chains given below trace back to one sample, sequenced in a study of blood T cell repertoires in COVID-19. Libraries were prepared by immunoSEQ multiplex PCR; TCRdb keeps only in-frame clonotypes and omits some of them. Of some 21,000 clones listed, 86% were seen once; the top ten hold roughly an eighth. Source material: peripheral blood. These receptors were obtained from a woman of 80 years or more with active or convalescent COVID-19.

The rearrangement links TRBV10-3 to TRBJ2-7; possible D gene TRBD2, 5 bases. Trimming removed 5 bases from V and 3 bases from J, with 14 bases in between. This CDR3 region has 14 residues. Germline V CDR1 and CDR2: ENHRY, SYGVKD. The CDR3 DNA sequence: TGTGCCATCAGTCGGGTTACAGAGGGCTACGAGCAGTACTTC. It yields the protein CAISRVTEGYEQYF.

The rearrangement uses TRBV5-5 and TRBJ2-2; tentative D call: TRBD1 (5 bases). The ends were cut back, 2 bases at V and 4 bases at J, with 15 bases in the middle. CDR1 and CDR2 from the germline V gene are SGHKS and YYEKEE (reference sequence). The CDR3 has 16 residues. Here the CDR3 DNA reads TGTGCCAGCAGCTTCGGGCAGGGTTGGAGCACCGGGGAGCTGTTTTTT. This sequence encodes CASSFGQGWSTGELFF.

The CDR3 spells CASSVVPGGFYEQYF. DNA of the CDR3: TGTGCCAGCAGCGTAGTCCCGGGGGGGTTTTACGAGCAGTACTTC. The V call is TRBV9, the J call TRBJ2-7; TRBD2 matches at 8 bases. The CDR3 spans 15 residues. The V gene end was trimmed by 0 bases and the J gene end by 4 bases; junction bases not matched to a gene: 6. The germline V gene encodes CDR1 SGDLS and CDR2 YYNGEE.

This chain joins TRBV18 and TRBJ1-5; TRBD1 is a possible D gene (5 bases). The V end was cut by 1 base, the J end by 5 bases, with 9 bases between. The CDR3 runs 14 residues. Germline CDR1 and CDR2: KGHSH and LQKENI. CDR3 bases: TGTGCCAGCTCACCACAGAAAGGGGATCAGCCCCAGCATTTT. The encoded protein is CASSPQKGDQPQHF.

The chain couples TRBV27 to TRBJ1-6, with a possible D match to TRBD1 (6 bases). Looked up from germline, CDR1 is MNHEY and CDR2 is SMNVEV (reference sequence). V was pared by 3 bases and J by 0 bases, with 12 bases between. This CDR3 has 17 residues. CDR3 sequence reads: CASSFSSGVSYNSPLHF. CDR3 nucleotides: TGTGCCAGCAGTTTCTCTTCAGGGGTCTCCTATAATTCACCCCTCCACTTT.

The rearrangement joins TRBV18 to TRBJ2-2; 9 nucleotides agree with TRBD1. After removal of 2 bases from V and 4 bases from J, the junction contained 2 bases not matched to a gene. Germline values: CDR1 KGHSH, CDR2 LQKENI. The length of the CDR3 is 15 residues. DNA for the CDR3: TGTGCCAGCTCACCATGGGACAGGGCCACCGGGGAGCTGTTTTTT. Amino acids: CASSPWDRATGELFF.

The V and J genes are TRBV29-1 and TRBJ1-1; a possible D gene is TRBD1 (6 bases). Per the germline V gene, CDR1 is SQVTM and CDR2 is ANQGSEA. This CDR3 spans 14 amino acids. V gave up 2 bases and J gave up 1 base, with 11 bases separating them. The CDR3 DNA reads TGCAGCGTTGAAAACAGGGTTTCGAACACTGAAGCTTTCTTT. Its translation is CSVENRVSNTEAFF.

The chain combines TRBV7-2 with TRBJ1-2; D is uncertain. Trimming cost V 0 bases and J 2 bases, with 7 bases left between them. The CDR3 contains 14 residues. CDR1 SGHTA and CDR2 FQGNSA come from the germline V gene. The CDR3 region has the DNA TGTGCCAGCAGCTTAGCTTTTGTAAACTATGGCTACACCTTC. This sequence encodes CASSLAFVNYGYTF.

The V call is TRBV2, the J call TRBJ2-7; 11 bases align to TRBD2. V shed 7 bases and J 1 base; nucleotides not matched to a gene: 12. CDR1 is SNHLY and CDR2 is FYNNEI in the germline V gene. The CDR3 runs 17 residues. The CDR3 region is CASKLAGGSVSSYEQYF. The CDR3 bases are TGTGCCAGCAAGCTAGCGGGAGGCTCAGTCAGTTCCTACGAGCAGTACTTC. Based on the CDR3 plus reference TRBV2 and TRBJ2-7, the full variable domain is EPEVTQTPSHQVTQMGQEVILRCVPISNHLYFYWYRQILGQKVEFLVSFYNNEISEKSEIFDDQFSVERPDGSNFTLKIRSTKLEDSAMYFCASKLAGGSVSSYEQYFGPGTRLTVT.

This sequence joins TRBV9 and TRBJ2-5; TRBD2 aligns across 14 bases. This CDR3 spans 17 amino acids. Looked up from germline, CDR1 is SGDLS and CDR2 is YYNGEE. The junction had 10 bases not matched to a gene; V was cut back by 4 bases and J by 5 bases. This CDR3 is CASSSRGTSGSYETQYF. The CDR3 bases are TGTGCCAGCAGCTCCAGGGGGACTAGCGGGAGTTATGAGACCCAGTACTTC.